This T cell receptor (beta chain) was identified during a study of shared clonotypes between healthy human individuals. At the level of the study: Three CD4 naive, three CD4 memory, two CD8 naive and one CD8 memory plate were used per donor.

Only in-frame clones appear in the TCRdb table, and some are missing; sequencing was by immunoSEQ multiplex PCR. Of around 2.1 million clones listed, more than 85% are singletons. CDR3 length: 13 amino acids. Germline loops: CDR1 MNHEY, CDR2 SMNVEV (reference sequence). The V and J ends lost 0 bases and 1 base respectively, with 3 bases between them. In regard to this clone: The sample contains more than one DNA sequence encoding this CDR3.

Positive CCR7 selection of CD45RO-negative cells yielded the naive CD8 cells, and terminally differentiated effector memory CD45RA+ cells were excluded. This TCR was sampled from a man aged 18-30 years in good health. Some clones in this sample may be carry-over from other donors' samples. The V call is TRBV27, the J call TRBJ1-1; D call uncertain. Sequencing was done on a sample of naive CD8+ T cells from PBMCs. The CDR3 spells CASSLSRNTEAFF. The CDR3 DNA sequence: TGTGCCAGCAGTTTATCTCGGAACACTGAAGCTTTCTTT.